This is a list of T cell receptor beta chains from one sample in a study of blood T cell repertoires in COVID-19. Only in-frame clones appear in the TCRdb table, and some are missing; sequencing was by immunoSEQ multiplex PCR. The sample lists 250,000 to 300,000 clones; roughly 88% were seen once. Sequenced sample: peripheral blood. The source is a woman aged 70-85 years with acute or convalescent COVID-19. Each CDR3 is given with its conserved first and last residue. A D gene is named only where the DNA matches it firmly. Some rows have no size entry. The others give once, few or many, or a class for an expanded clone.

v_gene,abundance,d_gene,j_gene,CDR3nt,CDR3aa
TRBV3-1/TRBV3-2,-,-,TRBJ1-2,TGTGCCAGCAGCCAAGATCTAGAGGGGGTGGGCTACACCTTC,CASSQDLEGVGYTF
TRBV2,few,TRBD1,TRBJ1-6,TGTGCCAGCAATCCTCTAGGGGGCATCGGTTCACCCCTCCACTTT,CASNPLGGIGSPLHF
TRBV15,-,-,TRBJ1-4,TGTGCCACTGGGCGGGGTAGGGTGGAGGAAAAACTGTTTTTT,CATGRGRVEEKLFF
TRBV5-8,-,TRBD1,TRBJ1-5,TGTGCCAGCCGGGCGGGACAGTATAGCAATCAGCCCCAGCATTTT,CASRAGQYSNQPQHF
TRBV14,once,-,TRBJ1-1,TGTGCCAGCAGCCTGATAGGAAATCAGGGCACTGAAGCTTTCTTT,CASSLIGNQGTEAFF
TRBV10-3,-,TRBD1,TRBJ1-5,TGTGCCAGCCGGGACAGGTCAACGACACAGCCCCAGCATTTT,CASRDRSTTQPQHF
TRBV25-1,-,-,TRBJ1-3,TGTGCCAGCAGTGAAGCCAGATTCTCTGGAAACACCATATATTTT,CASSEARFSGNTIYF
TRBV29-1,-,TRBD2,TRBJ2-1,TGCAGCGTTGCGGCAGGGAGGGCCTATGAGCAGTTCTTC,CSVAAGRAYEQFF
TRBV6-5,-,-,TRBJ1-5,TGTGCCAGCAGTCCTGAGAATTGGCCCCAGCATTTT,CASSPENWPQHF
TRBV30,-,-,TRBJ1-5,TGTGCCTGGAGCCCGGGGGAGAATCAGCCCCAGCATTTT,CAWSPGENQPQHF
TRBV5-1,-,-,TRBJ1-2,TGCGCCAGCGGAGATATCTACTATGGCTACACCTTC,CASGDIYYGYTF
TRBV5-1,-,-,TRBJ2-1,TGCGCCAGCCGACTAGAAGGTGAGCAGTTCTTC,CASRLEGEQFF
TRBV19,-,-,TRBJ1-3,TGTGCCAGTACTAGACGGGAAAGAAACACCATATATTTT,CASTRRERNTIYF
TRBV3-1/TRBV3-2,-,TRBD2,TRBJ2-2,TGTGCCAGCAGCCACCCGAGACGTGCGGGGGTTAAGAGCGGGGAGCTGTTTTTT,CASSHPRRAGVKSGELFF
TRBV4-1,-,-,TRBJ1-2,TGCGCCAGCAGCCCCTTCAGGGCAACTAACTATGGCTACACCTTC,CASSPFRATNYGYTF
TRBV5-5,-,-,TRBJ2-5,TGTGCCAGCAGCCGTGTGGGAGGAGAGACCCAGTACTTC,CASSRVGGETQYF
TRBV4-1,-,TRBD1,TRBJ2-7,TGCGCCAGCAGCCGAGAAGACAGGGGGCCCTACGAGCAGTACTTC,CASSREDRGPYEQYF
TRBV6-6,-,-,TRBJ1-2,TGTGCCAGCAGTTATGGCGGGCAGTTAGCTAACTATGGCTACACCTTC,CASSYGGQLANYGYTF
TRBV7-3,once,-,TRBJ1-1,TGTGCCAGCAGCCCGGGGGACTCCCCTAACACTGAAGCTTTCTTT,CASSPGDSPNTEAFF
TRBV6-2/TRBV6-3,-,TRBD1,TRBJ2-3,TGTGCCAGCAGTTTGGCTCAGGGGGCAACAGATACGCAGTATTTT,CASSLAQGATDTQYF
TRBV19,-,-,TRBJ2-1,TGTGCCAGTAGAGGTCCAGGGCGAAGGTCCTACAATGAGCAGTTCTTC,CASRGPGRRSYNEQFF
TRBV10-3,few,-,TRBJ1-2,TGTGCCATCAGTGAGTCGGGACTCTATGGCTACACCTTC,CAISESGLYGYTF
TRBV18,-,-,TRBJ2-2,TGTGCCAGCTCCTCCTCCCTCTTAAACACCGGGGAGCTGTTTTTT,CASSSSLLNTGELFF
TRBV7-6,-,TRBD2,TRBJ2-3,TGTGCCAGCACCCTTCTAGCGGGGAGAAGCACAGATACGCAGTATTTT,CASTLLAGRSTDTQYF
TRBV4-2,-,-,TRBJ1-6,TGTGCCAGCAGCCAAGAGTGGAAGGGGGTTGCACCCCTCCACTTT,CASSQEWKGVAPLHF
TRBV6-5,-,TRBD2,TRBJ2-7,TGTGCCAGCACCCCAGGCACTAGCGGTGCCTACGAGCAGTACTTC,CASTPGTSGAYEQYF
TRBV20-1,-,-,TRBJ2-5,TGCAGTTCTCACTCCGGGACCCAGTACTTC,CSSHSGTQYF
TRBV19,-,-,TRBJ1-2,TGTGCCAGTAGTTTGGAGGGAGCTAACTATGGCTACACCTTC,CASSLEGANYGYTF
TRBV6-6,-,TRBD1,TRBJ1-5,TGTGCCAGCAGAATGGGACAGCTAAGCAATCAGCCCCAGCATTTT,CASRMGQLSNQPQHF